What follows are 23 T cell receptor beta chains derived from one specimen sequenced in a study of graft-versus-host responses after intestinal transplantation (dated by TCRdb to about 2021). The time point label here, explained by the study, means: cells obtained before transplantation from donor or recipient. Library construction relied on the immunoSEQ multiplex PCR assay. TCRdb took over this immuneACCESS table, retaining in-frame rearrangements with V and J assigned. Such tables are incomplete; in checked studies, under half of the missing clones stem from an unresolved V gene, and the remainder is unexplained. The sample profile shows some 64,000 clones; more than 90% of them were found once. The top ten clonotypes cover around 1.7% of the sample. No antigen has been identified for these receptors. The sequenced sample was unstimulated CD8+ T cells sorted from spleen or lymph node cells, obtained before transplant. The receptors were gathered from a human donor who was the organ donor for an intestinal transplant.

This chain links TRBV7-9 with TRBJ1-2, with no clear D. CDR3 size: 15 residues. CDR1 is SEHNR and CDR2 is FQNEAQ in the germline V gene (reference sequence). V was shortened by 7 bases and J by 4 bases, with 19 bases between the two germline ends. CDR3: CASTNSGQTSYGYTF. The CDR3 DNA follows: TGTGCCAGCACCAATAGTGGGCAGACATCCTATGGCTACACCTTC.

The chain recombines TRBV11-2 with TRBJ2-3, with D possibly TRBD1 on 6 matching bases. V lost 5 bases and J 2 bases, leaving 11 bases between the germline ends. The CDR3 runs to 14 residues. CDR1 and CDR2 (germline): SGHAT, FQNNGV. The CDR3 nucleotides read TGTGCCAGCAGCCCGACAGGCACCACAGATACGCAGTATTTT. Encoded protein: CASSPTGTTDTQYF.

The chain uses TRBV5-6 and TRBJ1-5; TRBD1 matches 10 bases. Germline V lookup: CDR1 SGHDT, CDR2 YYEEEE. J was trimmed by 9 bases and V by 0 bases; bases with no gene match: 3. The CDR3 totals 14 residues. The CDR3 loop reads CASSLGTGGAPQHF. In DNA form, the CDR3 reads TGTGCCAGCAGCTTGGGGACAGGGGGGGCGCCCCAGCATTTT.

The chain carries TRBV10-1 and TRBJ2-7; 8 nucleotides agree with TRBD1. The CDR3 extends over 13 amino acids. V trimming: 4 bases; J trimming: 3 bases; junction bases outside the gene matches: 2. Germline V gene data show CDR1 as WNHNN and CDR2 as SYGVQD (reference sequence). CDR3 coding DNA: TGCGCCAGCAGTGGGGGGACAGGCTACGAGCAGTACTTC. This translates into CASSGGTGYEQYF.

The DNA of the CDR3 is TGTGCCAGCAGTTTCTTCCCTCCCGACACCCAAGGGGAAGAGACCCAGTACTTC. Translation: CASSFFPPDTQGEETQYF. The rearrangement links TRBV27 to TRBJ2-5; perhaps TRBD1 as D (5 bases). V was trimmed by 3 bases and J by 3 bases, leaving 23 bases between them. In germline, CDR1 is MNHEY, CDR2 SMNVEV (reference sequence). This CDR3 has 18 amino acids.

V is TRBV11-2 and J is TRBJ1-2; D not certain. Trimming removed 0 bases at V and 2 bases at J, with 10 bases between. This CDR3 comprises 15 residues. Germline V gene sequence: CDR1 SGHAT, CDR2 FQNNGV. CDR3 sequence (DNA): TGTGCCAGCAGCTTAGATCCCAGATCCAACTATGGCTACACCTTC. It specifies CASSLDPRSNYGYTF.

The V and J genes are TRBV9 and TRBJ2-1; 7 bases fit TRBD2. V gave up 0 bases and J gave up 3 bases; unmatched junction bases: 15. The CDR3 spans 19 residues. Per germline, CDR1 SGDLS and CDR2 YYNGEE. Here the CDR3 DNA reads TGTGCCAGCAGCGTAGCCCAAAGCCTGAGGCGGGAGCTCTACAATGAGCAGTTCTTC. Its translation is CASSVAQSLRRELYNEQFF.

On this clone: A read error may produce the germline difference seen at one junction end. V is TRBV2 and J is TRBJ2-1; 7 nucleotides align to TRBD1. This CDR3 contains 14 residues. Germline V gene lookup returns CDR1 SNHLY and CDR2 FYNNEI. The CDR3, as DNA: TGTGCCAGCGGTGACAGGGTTCCTCACAATGAGCAGTTCTTC. As protein: CASGDRVPHNEQFF.

This chain uses TRBV5-1 with TRBJ2-1; TRBD2 agrees at 8 bases. The V gene end was trimmed by 0 bases and the J gene end by 8 bases; junction bases not matched to a gene: 13. The CDR3 contains 17 residues. Germline V gives CDR1 SGHRS, CDR2 YFSETQ. In nucleotides, the CDR3 is TGCGCCAGCAGCTTGGCCGTGGTAGCGGGATGTTTGGATGAGCAGTTCTTC. It yields the protein CASSLAVVAGCLDEQFF.

V usage is TRBV5-1 and J usage is TRBJ1-5; TRBD1 aligns across 9 bases. The V gene's germline CDR1 is SGHRS and CDR2 YFSETQ. The CDR3 sequence is 17 residues long. After removal of 5 bases from V and 4 bases from J, the junction contained 13 bases not matched to a gene. The CDR3 nucleotides are TGCGCCAGCAGTCAACCAACAGACGGACAGGGGAATCAGCCCCAGCATTTT. It is translated as CASSQPTDGQGNQPQHF.

The rearrangement uses TRBV25-1 and TRBJ1-4; no clear D. V lost 8 bases and J 8 bases, leaving 6 bases between the germline ends. This CDR3 is 10 amino acids long. Germline CDR1 reads MGHDK; CDR2 reads SYGVNS. CDR3 in amino acids: CASYGEKLFF. CDR3 DNA: TGTGCCAGCTACGGGGAAAAACTGTTTTTT.

This clone showed up just once. The V gene is TRBV9, the J gene TRBJ2-3, with TRBD1 as a possible D gene (5 bases). Germline CDR1 and CDR2: SGDLS and YYNGEE. Trimming removed 3 bases from V and 0 bases from J, with 14 bases in between. The CDR3 sequence is 16 residues long. The CDR3 DNA is TGTGCCAGCAGCGGGGGCACGGGCGGTAGCACAGATACGCAGTATTTT. This translates into CASSGGTGGSTDTQYF.

The chain uses TRBV27 and TRBJ2-7, with D perhaps matching TRBD1 (6 bases). V was trimmed by 8 bases and J by 2 bases, leaving 19 bases between them. In germline, CDR1 is MNHEY, CDR2 SMNVEV (reference sequence). The length of the CDR3 is 15 residues. CDR3 nucleotides: TGTGCCAGCTACGGGTGGGGGCGATTTCCCTACGAGCAGTACTTC. It is translated as CASYGWGRFPYEQYF.

The chain couples TRBV19 to TRBJ2-1, with 8 positions matching TRBD2. Germline CDR1 LNHDA, CDR2 SQIVND (reference sequence). The V segment lost 5 bases and the J segment 9 bases; nucleotides outside the gene matches: 18. The CDR3 consists of 17 residues. CDR3 nucleotide sequence: TGTGCCAGTAGTCCGATACTAGCGGCTCTAACAACGGGTGAGCAGTTCTTC. Its translation is CASSPILAALTTGEQFF.

This chain connects TRBV4-1 to TRBJ2-7; TRBD1 might be the D (5 bases). This CDR3 contains 15 residues. V lost 0 bases and J lost 5, with 14 bases in between. Looked up from germline, CDR1 is MGHRA and CDR2 is YSYEKL. As DNA, the CDR3 is TGCGCCAGCAGCCAAGAGGGCTCGAGGACAAACGAGCAGTACTTC. It encodes CASSQEGSRTNEQYF.

V and J are TRBV6-5 and TRBJ1-3, with 7 bases aligning to TRBD1. There are 15 residues in the CDR3. Germline values: CDR1 MNHEY, CDR2 SVGAGI. Trimming at V came to 5 bases and at J to 4 bases, leaving 8 bases not matched to a gene. The CDR3 DNA reads TGTGCCAGCAGTCAACAGACAGGGTACGGAAACACCATATATTTT. Protein product: CASSQQTGYGNTIYF.

This clone was seen more than once but under ten times. V usage is TRBV7-2 and J usage is TRBJ2-1; TRBD2 aligns across 11 bases. The CDR3 covers 15 residues. Trimming at V came to 5 bases and at J to 4 bases, leaving 4 bases not matched to a gene. The germline V gene has CDR1 SGHTA and CDR2 FQGNSA. The CDR3 region has the DNA TGTGCCAGCAGCATCACTAGCGGGAGATACAATGAGCAGTTCTTC. Translating it yields CASSITSGRYNEQFF.

The gene calls are TRBV5-4 and TRBJ2-3; 13 nucleotides agree with TRBD2. Germline-derived CDR1 and CDR2 are SGHNT and YYREEE (reference sequence). Unmatched junction bases numbered 5, after V lost 4 bases and J lost 6 bases. The CDR3 totals 15 residues. The CDR3 sequence: CASSAGLAGADTQYF. CDR3 nucleotides: TGTGCCAGCAGCGCTGGACTAGCGGGAGCGGATACGCAGTATTTT.

The chain's CDR3 is CASSFGLAGVYEQYF. CDR3 nucleotides: TGTGCCAGCAGCTTTGGACTAGCGGGAGTCTACGAGCAGTACTTC. The chain uses TRBV7-3 and TRBJ2-7, with TRBD2 identical over 13 bases. CDR3 length: 15 residues. V was pared by 3 bases and J by 3 bases, with 2 bases of the junction left unmatched. CDR1 SGHTA and CDR2 FQGTGA come from the germline V gene.

This sequence joins TRBV7-9 and TRBJ1-1, with a weak D call TRBD1 (5 bases). Trimming took off 5 bases at V and 0 bases at J, with 13 bases between the two ends. This CDR3 is 15 amino acids long. Germline V gene lookup returns CDR1 SEHNR and CDR2 FQNEAQ (reference sequence). CDR3 region: CASSPRQSLNTEAFF. CDR3 DNA: TGTGCCAGCAGCCCCCGACAGTCCTTGAACACTGAAGCTTTCTTT.

The chain couples TRBV6-4 to TRBJ1-2; 8 bases line up with TRBD1. V dropped 5 bases and J dropped 4; count of bases not matched to a gene: 9. The germline CDR1 and CDR2 sequences are MRHNA and SNTAGT. This CDR3 is 15 amino acids long. In DNA form, the CDR3 reads TGTGCCAGCAGTCCTACAGGGGGAAGCACCTATGGCTACACCTTC. Encoded protein: CASSPTGGSTYGYTF.

The V and J genes are TRBV19 and TRBJ2-7; 9 bases align to TRBD1. The germline V gene has CDR1 LNHDA and CDR2 SQIVND (reference sequence). This CDR3 is 15 amino acids long. The V and J ends lost 3 bases and 5 bases, in that order; junction bases with no gene match: 8. The CDR3 DNA follows: TGTGCCAGTAGTATCCTTACAGGGGGCCGGGACGAGCAGTACTTC. It yields the protein CASSILTGGRDEQYF.

V and J are TRBV2 and TRBJ2-7; 10 positions match TRBD2. V shed 10 bases and J 1 base; nucleotides not matched to a gene: 4. CDR1 and CDR2 from the germline V gene are SNHLY and FYNNEI. The CDR3 totals 13 residues. CDR3 nucleotides: TGTGCCACCCAAGCGGGAGGGTCCTACGAGCAGTACTTC. Amino acids: CATQAGGSYEQYF.